This paragraph covers one TCR beta chain sequence. Germline lookup yields CDR1 SGHRS and CDR2 YFSETQ. With V trimmed by 3 bases and J by 6 bases, 12 bases remained unmatched. The CDR3 extends over 16 amino acids. The recovered donors of Cohort 3 showed two negative PCRs, clearance, or symptom resolution. This specimen comes from a study of blood T cell repertoires in COVID-19. Study-level background: Spain, Italy and the United States supplied samples that represented acute and convalescent COVID-19. PBMCs, B-cell-depleted T cells, or T cells provided the cDNA or gDNA that made up the material.

Assay used: immunoSEQ multiplex PCR; TCRdb lists only in-frame clones, some missing. The sample contains 250,000 to 300,000 clones, just under 90% of which appear only once. Sequencing was performed on PBMCs or T cells enriched from blood (not recorded which). This sequence was found in a woman aged 55-70 years who had recovered from COVID-19. V is TRBV5-1 and J is TRBJ2-7; 10 nucleotides align to TRBD2. The CDR3 is CASSSSELAGVSEQYF. In DNA form, the CDR3 reads TGCGCCAGCAGCTCCTCCGAGCTAGCGGGAGTTTCCGAGCAGTACTTC.